A single sample is the source of the 22 T cell receptor beta chains below, sequenced in a study of graft-versus-host responses after intestinal transplantation. These receptors are not linked to any known antigen. Clones were read by immunoSEQ multiplex PCR, and TCRdb kept only the in-frame ones, dropping some. The table includes just under 65,000 clones, more than 85% detected once. Sequences were derived from unstimulated CD8+ T cells sorted from spleen or lymph node cells, sampled before transplant. The receptors derive from a human donor who was the organ donor for an intestinal transplant.

The chain is built from TRBV7-9 and TRBJ2-1; maybe TRBD1 (6 bases). Trimming removed 6 bases from V and 1 base from J, with 16 bases in between. Germline values: CDR1 SEHNR, CDR2 FQNEAQ (reference sequence). This CDR3 contains 16 residues. This CDR3 is CASRLQGKGSYNEQFF. CDR3 nucleotide sequence: TGTGCCAGCAGGCTACAGGGAAAGGGGTCCTACAATGAGCAGTTCTTC.

V and J are TRBV6-1 and TRBJ2-3, with D possibly being TRBD1 (6 bases). This CDR3 is 15 amino acids long. Germline V CDR1 and CDR2: MNHNS, SASEGT. Trimming left V 4 bases short and J 6 bases short, with 17 bases between. CDR3 sequence: CASSGLQGTGDTQYF. CDR3 DNA: TGTGCCAGCAGTGGCCTACAGGGAACTGGGGATACGCAGTATTTT.

The rearrangement joins TRBV28 to TRBJ2-7, with 10 bases lining up with TRBD2. V lost 5 bases to trimming and J lost 2 bases; unmatched junction nucleotides: 21. In germline, CDR1 is MDHEN, CDR2 SYDVKM. The CDR3 totals 20 residues. CDR3 nucleotide sequence: TGTGCCAGCAGTGACGTAATCTCGGCGCCGAGGACTAGCGGAGCCTACGAGCAGTACTTC. Encoded protein: CASSDVISAPRTSGAYEQYF. The variable domain in full, completed from reference TRBV28 and TRBJ2-7, reads DVKVTQSSRYLVKRTGEKVFLECVQDMDHENMFWYRQDPGLGLRLIYFSYDVKMKEKGDIPEGYSVSREKKERFSLILESASTNQTSMYLCASSDVISAPRTSGAYEQYFGPGTRLTVT.

The V gene is TRBV5-1, the J gene TRBJ2-1, with 8 bases that match TRBD1. The CDR3 is 19 residues long. J gave up 3 bases and V 5 bases, and 19 bases lay outside the gene matches. Germline CDR1 reads SGHRS; CDR2 reads YFSETQ. CDR3 in DNA: TGCGCCAGCAGGCCAACCGGGACAGGTTTCGTTTGGAGCTACAATGAGCAGTTCTTC. Translating it yields CASRPTGTGFVWSYNEQFF.

The rearrangement links TRBV27 to TRBJ2-1, with 11 positions matching TRBD2. After removal of 2 bases from V and 8 bases from J, the junction contained 2 bases not matched to a gene. The length of the CDR3 is 14 residues. Germline loops: CDR1 MNHEY, CDR2 SMNVEV (reference sequence). The CDR3: CASSLLAGGDEQFF. Here the CDR3 DNA reads TGTGCCAGCAGTTTACTAGCGGGAGGTGATGAGCAGTTCTTC.

This chain joins TRBV28 and TRBJ2-3; a weak D match, TRBD2 (6 bases). Between the trimmed V and J ends, which lost 5 bases and 2 bases, there was a span of 8 bases. CDR1 MDHEN and CDR2 SYDVKM come from the germline V gene. The CDR3 is 13 residues long. CDR3 loop: CASSERVTDTQYF. The DNA for the CDR3 is TGTGCCAGCAGTGAGCGGGTCACAGATACGCAGTATTTT.

The rearrangement uses TRBV28 and TRBJ2-3; 7 nucleotides match TRBD1. Germline values: CDR1 MDHEN, CDR2 SYDVKM. The CDR3 runs 17 residues. With V trimmed by 5 bases and J by 0 bases, 11 bases remained unmatched. This CDR3 reads CASSLTGTSFSTDTQYF. CDR3 DNA sequence: TGTGCCAGCAGTCTGACAGGGACCTCCTTTAGCACAGATACGCAGTATTTT.

The V gene is TRBV5-1, the J gene TRBJ1-1, with 9 bases lining up with TRBD1. CDR1 is SGHRS and CDR2 is YFSETQ in the germline V gene. Trimming removed 2 bases from V and 1 base from J; junction bases left unmatched: 3. CDR3 length: 15 amino acids. The CDR3 coding sequence is TGCGCCAGCAGCTTCGACAGGGGGAGGAACACTGAAGCTTTCTTT. This encodes CASSFDRGRNTEAFF.

This chain links TRBV7-6 with TRBJ1-3, with 9 nucleotides matching TRBD1. Trimming removed 8 bases from V and 3 bases from J; junction bases left unmatched: 11. This CDR3 contains 16 residues. Germline CDR1 and CDR2: SGHVS and FNYEAQ. This CDR3 reads CASYGQGNIIGNTIYF. DNA for the CDR3: TGTGCCAGCTATGGACAGGGGAATATCATTGGAAACACCATATATTTT.

This chain connects TRBV19 to TRBJ1-5, with D perhaps matching TRBD1 (5 bases). The V gene's germline CDR1 is LNHDA and CDR2 SQIVND (reference sequence). This CDR3 comprises 15 residues. Trimming shortened V by 2 bases and J by 5 bases, and 13 bases separated the two germline ends. For the CDR3, the DNA is TGTGCCAGTAGTATAAAGGGCGGGGGAGATCAGCCCCAGCATTTT. Amino acids: CASSIKGGGDQPQHF.

The J gene is TRBJ2-7, the V gene TRBV14; 13 bases fit TRBD2. V lost 3 bases and J lost 3; bases outside the gene matches: 2. Per the germline V gene, CDR1 is SGHDN and CDR2 is FVKESK. The CDR3 runs to 15 residues. In DNA form, the CDR3 reads TGTGCCAGCAGCCAGGGACTAGCGGGATTCTACGAGCAGTACTTC. Amino acids: CASSQGLAGFYEQYF.

This clone has just one count. The chain has TRBV14 and TRBJ2-7, with 10 bases lining up with TRBD1. This CDR3 contains 16 residues. Trimming cost V 4 bases and J 3 bases; bases outside gene matches: 9. The germline V gene has CDR1 SGHDN and CDR2 FVKESK. CDR3 nucleotide sequence: TGTGCCAGCAGCCCGAGACCGGGACAGGGGATCTACGAGCAGTACTTC. Protein: CASSPRPGQGIYEQYF.

This sequence joins TRBV6-5 and TRBJ1-5, with D possibly being TRBD1 (6 bases). V lost 6 bases and J lost 6, with 12 bases in between. The CDR3 loop spans 13 amino acids. Germline V lookup: CDR1 MNHEY, CDR2 SVGAGI. The CDR3 spells CASRGGGAQPQHF. CDR3 nucleotides: TGTGCCAGCAGAGGGGGGGGCGCTCAGCCCCAGCATTTT.

This clone was observed once. The chain carries TRBV2 and TRBJ1-5; maybe TRBD1 (5 bases). The CDR3 extends over 14 amino acids. Looked up from germline, CDR1 is SNHLY and CDR2 is FYNNEI. V lost 1 base to trimming and J lost 6 bases, with 10 bases between them. The CDR3 DNA reads TGTGCCAGCAGTGAAGGCCCGGGGGGTCAGCCCCAGCATTTT. Encoded protein: CASSEGPGGQPQHF. Combining the CDR3 with reference TRBV2 and TRBJ1-5 gives the whole variable domain EPEVTQTPSHQVTQMGQEVILRCVPISNHLYFYWYRQILGQKVEFLVSFYNNEISEKSEIFDDQFSVERPDGSNFTLKIRSTKLEDSAMYFCASSEGPGGQPQHFGDGTRLSIL.

The rearrangement joins TRBV11-2 to TRBJ2-5; 7 nucleotides match TRBD2. This CDR3 region has 16 residues. Losses at the gene ends were 0 bases for V and 2 bases for J; bases not matched to a gene: 6. The germline CDR1 and CDR2 sequences are SGHAT and FQNNGV. The CDR3 loop reads CASSLDQLAWQETQYF. The DNA for the CDR3 is TGTGCCAGCAGCTTAGATCAACTAGCGTGGCAAGAGACCCAGTACTTC.

This chain links TRBV28 with TRBJ2-3, with 14 bases that match TRBD2. CDR1 and CDR2 (germline): MDHEN, SYDVKM. This CDR3 has 20 amino acids. J gave up 4 bases and V 4 bases, and 16 bases lay outside the gene matches. The CDR3: CASSSPPWTSGRTLPDTQYF. The CDR3 bases are TGTGCCAGCAGTTCCCCCCCTTGGACTAGCGGGAGGACCCTTCCAGATACGCAGTATTTT.

The chain joins TRBV15 to TRBJ2-7, with 9 bases fitting TRBD1. With 5 bases clipped from V and 2 bases from J, the junction kept 22 bases outside the gene matches. Germline V gene data show CDR1 as LNHNV and CDR2 as YYDKDF (reference sequence). The CDR3 length is 20 residues. CDR3 sequence: CATSSTLEETGGIAPYEQYF. The CDR3, as DNA: TGTGCCACCAGCTCCACCCTCGAGGAGACAGGGGGTATCGCCCCCTACGAGCAGTACTTC.

V is TRBV7-6 and J is TRBJ2-5, with 9 bases identical to TRBD1. Germline trimming cut 2 bases from V and 2 bases from J; bases unmatched to any gene: 15. The length of the CDR3 is 19 residues. Germline lookup yields CDR1 SGHVS and CDR2 FNYEAQ. The CDR3 nucleotides read TGTGCCAGCAGCTTAAATCGGGGGACAGGGAGGACGGGGCAAGAGACCCAGTACTTC. This encodes CASSLNRGTGRTGQETQYF.

This chain uses TRBV19 with TRBJ2-1; D may be TRBD2 (6 bases). The CDR3 totals 14 residues. With 7 bases removed from V and 8 bases from J, the gap between germline ends came to 18 bases. Germline CDR1 and CDR2: LNHDA and SQIVND (reference sequence). The CDR3 coding sequence is TGTGCCAGTACGGACTACCACACCGCCGATGAGCAGTTCTTC. This sequence encodes CASTDYHTADEQFF.

The chain combines TRBV28 with TRBJ1-2, with no clear D. In germline, CDR1 is MDHEN, CDR2 SYDVKM. The CDR3 length is 14 residues. The V gene lost 4 bases and the J gene lost 7 bases, with 16 bases spanning the gap. CDR3 bases: TGTGCCAGCAGTTCTGTCAGCGAGCGCCTTGGCTACACCTTC. It translates to CASSSVSERLGYTF.

The rearrangement joins TRBV21-1 to TRBJ1-3; the table's D call, TRBD1, was not checked against the DNA. TRBV21-1 represents a pseudogene. This CDR3 has 17 amino acids. The CDR3 spells CASSSFPLDRVGNTIYF. The CDR3 DNA is TGTGCCAGCAGCTCCTTCCCCCTGGACAGGGTAGGAAACACCATATATTTT.

The chain joins TRBV5-4 to TRBJ2-7, with TRBD1 as a possible D gene (8 bases). The CDR3 has 16 residues. With 0 bases removed from V and 6 bases from J, the gap between germline ends came to 19 bases. Germline V gene sequence: CDR1 SGHNT, CDR2 YYREEE (reference sequence). The DNA for the CDR3 is TGTGCCAGCAGCTTGGCCCTAGGACAGGGAGGGGCCGAGCAGTACTTC. The encoded protein is CASSLALGQGGAEQYF.